This TCR beta chain was sequenced for a study of control samples from healthy donors and cancer patients (dated by TCRdb to 2019 to 2021). Details on this clone: Its antigen is currently not known. No base quality values were provided; no much bigger clone lies one nucleotide off.

The library was made by the immunoSEQ multiplex PCR assay. What TCRdb holds here is the immuneACCESS table cut down to in-frame rearrangements. Part of the clones is not present; checked against another copy, under half of the missing clones reflect an unresolved V gene, and the others are unexplained. This sample gives about 100,000 clones in total; 88% of them show up just once. Approximately 14% of the sample comes from the top ten. The trim is 6 bases for V and 1 base for J, with a gap of 12 bases between the germline ends. The CDR3 goes from the cysteine to the phenylalanine over 14 residues. Just the 42-base CDR3 DNA is kept, in frame starting at base 1. The germline V gene (reference sequence) specifies MNHEY as CDR1 and SMNVEV as CDR2.

The sequenced sample consisted of blood. The source of this sequence is a man younger than 40 in good health. This sequence uses TRBV27 and TRBJ1-1; the D gene is perhaps TRBD1, from 6 matching bases. The DNA sequence reads TGTGCCAGCAGGCCACGACAGGCGAACACTGAAGCTTTCTTT. Its protein product is CASRPRQANTEAFF.